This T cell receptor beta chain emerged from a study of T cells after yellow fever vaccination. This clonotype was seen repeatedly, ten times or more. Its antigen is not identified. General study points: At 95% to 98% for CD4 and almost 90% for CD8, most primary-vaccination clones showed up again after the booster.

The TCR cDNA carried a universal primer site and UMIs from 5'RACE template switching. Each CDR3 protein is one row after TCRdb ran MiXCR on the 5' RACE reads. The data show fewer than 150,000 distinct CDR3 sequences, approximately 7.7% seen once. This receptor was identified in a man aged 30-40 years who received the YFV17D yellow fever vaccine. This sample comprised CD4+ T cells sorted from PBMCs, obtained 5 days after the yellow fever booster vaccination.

In nucleotides, the CDR3 is TGCAGTGCTAGCTACAGTCCCCGAAACACCATATATTTT. Residues: CSASYSPRNTIYF. The V and J genes are TRBV20-1 and TRBJ1-3; D not certain. Trimming removed 3 bases at V and 5 bases at J, with 11 bases between. From germline, CDR1 is DFQATT and CDR2 SNEGSKA (reference sequence). The CDR3 is 13 amino acids.